This T cell receptor beta chain comes out of a study of T cell repertoires in cytomegalovirus infection. The overall study: Public TCR beta signatures marked donors with CMV infection and the matching HLA.

CDR3 length: 15 amino acids. V shed 5 bases and J 0 bases; nucleotides not matched to a gene: 3. This clonotype was seen repeatedly, ten times or more. Antigen unknown. From the reads, TCRdb called clonotypes with MiXCR, one entry per CDR3 protein. Among 150,000 to 200,000 distinct CDR3 sequences, approximately 15% were seen once, and the ten largest hold approximately 30%. Broader study findings: Cumulative frequency of public TCR beta families picked out carriers of CMV plus the relevant HLA.

The chain is built from TRBV12-3 or TRBV12-4 and TRBJ1-1; 10 bases match TRBD1. The sequenced sample was PBMCs. The clonotype comes from a human donor in good health (CMV status not recorded). Some clones in this sample may be carry-over from other donors' samples. The CDR3 DNA is TGTGCCAGCAGTCCGGGACAGGGGATGAACACTGAAGCTTTCTTT. Protein: CASSPGQGMNTEAFF.